This is a list of T cell receptor beta chains from one sample in a study of T cell responses to AZD1222 COVID-19 vaccine. Clones were sequenced by immunoSEQ multiplex PCR, and TCRdb holds only the in-frame ones, with some missing. The table shows roughly 90,000 clones, with 80% to 95% occurring only once. Sequencing was performed on peripheral blood, taken on day 0 of MenACWY control vaccination. The receptors derive from an adult in good health. Both conserved end residues are part of each CDR3. Each record gives: D gene, clone size, V gene, J gene, CDR3 DNA, CDR3 protein. The D gene is left open where the match is weak. Not every row has a clone size; where given, it reads once, few, many or a size class.

>NA|NA|TRBV28|TRBJ2-7
TGTGCCAGCAGTTTAAAAGTCGAGCAGTACTTC
CASSLKVEQYF
>TRBD2|NA|TRBV5-1|TRBJ2-1
TGCGCCAGCAGCGGAACTAGCGCGACCTACAATGAGCAGTTCTTC
CASSGTSATYNEQFF
>TRBD2|NA|TRBV29-1|TRBJ2-3
TGCAGCGTCTTCTCTAGCGGGAGGGGAAGTACGCAGTATTTT
CSVFSSGRGSTQYF
>TRBD2|once|TRBV3-1/TRBV3-2|TRBJ2-7
TGTGCCAGCAGCCAAGACGAGCTAGCGGAGGTCTTC
CASSQDELAEVF
>NA|NA|TRBV4-3|TRBJ2-1
TGCGCCAGCAGCCACGGGGTCCCCTACAATGAGCAGTTCTTC
CASSHGVPYNEQFF
>TRBD1|few|TRBV10-3|TRBJ1-5
TGTGCCACTTCAGACAGGGTCCTTAGCAATCAGCCCCAGCATTTT
CATSDRVLSNQPQHF
>NA|NA|TRBV10-2|TRBJ1-2
TGCGCCAGCAGTTCAACCGGGGGTCGAGGGCATGGAAATGGCTACACCTTC
CASSSTGGRGHGNGYTF
>TRBD1|few|TRBV6-5|TRBJ1-1
TGTGCCAGCAGGAGGACAGGGTCGAACACTGAAGCTTTCTTT
CASRRTGSNTEAFF
>TRBD1|NA|TRBV6-6|TRBJ1-2
TGTGCCAGCAGTCCGGGACAGGGCCTGAGAGGCTACACCTTC
CASSPGQGLRGYTF
>TRBD2|NA|TRBV13|TRBJ2-5
TGTGCCAGCAGAACCGGACTAGCAGCGGAGACCCAGTACTTC
CASRTGLAAETQYF
>NA|NA|TRBV5-1|TRBJ1-6
TGCGCCAGCAGCTTGGACGGAGCTTCCTCACCCCTCCACTTT
CASSLDGASSPLHF
>NA|NA|TRBV10-3|TRBJ1-1
TGTGCCATGGGCCCGGCGGCCGCGGGGACTGAAGCTTTCTTT
CAMGPAAAGTEAFF
>NA|NA|TRBV5-1|TRBJ2-7
TGCGCCAGCAGCTCGAACTGGGGGGTTACCTACGAGCAGTACTTC
CASSSNWGVTYEQYF
>NA|once|TRBV6-5|TRBJ2-2
TGTGCCACCAGGGAGGCCTGGAACACCGGGGAGCTGTTTTTT
CATREAWNTGELFF
>NA|NA|TRBV29-1|TRBJ1-1
TGCAGCGTTTTGAACACTGAAGCTTTCTTT
CSVLNTEAFF
>NA|few|TRBV28|TRBJ1-1
TGTGCCAGCAGTTCAGGGTTTAACACTGAAGCTTTCTTT
CASSSGFNTEAFF
>TRBD2|once|TRBV9|TRBJ2-3
TGTGCCAGCAGCTCGGGCCTAGCGGGGAACACAGATACGCAGTATTTT
CASSSGLAGNTDTQYF
>NA|few|TRBV20-1|TRBJ2-5
TGCAGTGCTAGAGGGGAACGGGCCCAGTACTTC
CSARGERAQYF
>NA|NA|TRBV20-1|TRBJ2-2
TGCAGTGCTAGTCCAGGGGGGCCCGACACCGGGGAGCTGTTTTTT
CSASPGGPDTGELFF
>NA|NA|TRBV29-1|TRBJ2-1
TGCAGCGTTGGGTCCTACGGCTACAATGAGCAGTTCTTC
CSVGSYGYNEQFF
>NA|NA|TRBV6-5|TRBJ1-2
TGTGCCAGCAGTAGCCGGGGGTTGGGCAACTATGGCTACACCTTC
CASSSRGLGNYGYTF
>TRBD1|few|TRBV6-2/TRBV6-3|TRBJ1-4
TGTGCCAGCAGTTACCGGGACAGCTCAGAAAAACTGTTTTTT
CASSYRDSSEKLFF
>TRBD1|NA|TRBV11-2|TRBJ2-7
TGTGCCAGCAGCTCCGGGACAGGGGGAACCTACGAGCAGTACTTC
CASSSGTGGTYEQYF
>NA|NA|TRBV11-3|TRBJ2-2
TGTGCCAGCAGCTTATCCAGGGGCTCGAACACCGGGGAGCTGTTTTTT
CASSLSRGSNTGELFF
>NA|NA|TRBV6-5|TRBJ2-1
TGTGCCAGCAGTTCTTGGGGCCCCTACAATGAGCAGTTCTTC
CASSSWGPYNEQFF
>NA|NA|TRBV7-7|TRBJ2-1
TGTGCCAGCAGCCAAGGCGCTAGTGGTGTCAATGAGCAGTTCTTC
CASSQGASGVNEQFF
>NA|NA|TRBV4-1|TRBJ1-1
TGCGCCAGCAGCCCATCGTGGGGCAATGAAGCTTTCTTT
CASSPSWGNEAFF
>NA|NA|TRBV7-2|TRBJ1-2
TGTGCCAGCAGCCCTGGTGGGGGGGCCTATGGCTACACCTTC
CASSPGGGAYGYTF
>NA|NA|TRBV19|TRBJ2-2
TGTGCCAGTAGTAGAGTTCAGAGCACCGGGGAGCTGTTTTTT
CASSRVQSTGELFF
>NA|NA|TRBV3-1/TRBV3-2|TRBJ1-2
TGTGCCAGCAGCCAAGAACCCCGGGGGGGTCGTGGCTACACCTTC
CASSQEPRGGRGYTF
>NA|NA|TRBV19|TRBJ2-7
TGTGCCAGTGCCCCCGGGACTGGAGAATACGAGCAGTACTTC
CASAPGTGEYEQYF
>TRBD2|NA|TRBV19|TRBJ2-5
TGTGCCAGTAGTAGTAGCGGGACTGGGACCCAGTACTTC
CASSSSGTGTQYF
>TRBD1|NA|TRBV10-3|TRBJ1-1
TGTGCCATTCAGGGGGCGACGAACACTGAAGCTTTCTTT
CAIQGATNTEAFF
>NA|NA|TRBV5-1|TRBJ1-1
TGCGCCAGCAGCTTGGCCGGAGGGGGGAGCACTGAAGCTTTCTTT
CASSLAGGGSTEAFF
>NA|NA|TRBV27|TRBJ2-1
TGTGCCAGCAGTTCCGGGCCGGGGCAGTTCTTC
CASSSGPGQFF
>NA|NA|TRBV9|TRBJ2-3
TGTGCCAGCAGTTTGGACCCGGGGCAGGGGGGAACAGATACGCAGTATTTT
CASSLDPGQGGTDTQYF
>TRBD1|NA|TRBV28|TRBJ1-4
TGTGCCAGCAGCACCCAGGGGGCTAATGAAAAACTGTTTTTT
CASSTQGANEKLFF
>NA|NA|TRBV6-2/TRBV6-3|TRBJ2-7
TGTGCCAGCAGTTACTCGATCGTGGGCCACCCCGGTGAGCAGTACTTC
CASSYSIVGHPGEQYF
>NA|NA|TRBV19|TRBJ2-2
TGTGCCAGTAGTAGTGGACAGAAGACCGGGGAGCTGTTTTTT
CASSSGQKTGELFF
>TRBD1|NA|TRBV3-1/TRBV3-2|TRBJ1-2
TGTGCCAGCAGCCAAGGGGACAGGGGAGGGTATGGCTACACCTTC
CASSQGDRGGYGYTF
>NA|NA|TRBV25-1|TRBJ1-1
TGTGCCAGCAGTGAATTATGGGGGGAGGCGGACGAAGGAAAAGCTTTCTTT
CASSELWGEADEGKAFF
>NA|NA|TRBV5-4|TRBJ2-7
TGTGCCAGCAGCTGGGGATCCTACGAGCAGTACTTC
CASSWGSYEQYF
>TRBD2|NA|TRBV28|TRBJ2-5
TGTGCCAGCAGTATGATGGGACTAGCGGCAGAGACCCAGTACTTC
CASSMMGLAAETQYF
>NA|NA|TRBV19|TRBJ2-2
TGTGCCAGTAGTCAGGGGGGGTTAGCCGGGGAGCTGTTTTTT
CASSQGGLAGELFF
>TRBD1|NA|TRBV7-2|TRBJ1-6
TGTGCCAGCAGCTCACAGGGGGATGTGGGGCGGCCCCTCCACTTT
CASSSQGDVGRPLHF
>NA|NA|TRBV27|TRBJ2-5
TGTGCCAGCAGTTTTAATGGGGGGAGAGAGACCCAGTACTTC
CASSFNGGRETQYF
>TRBD1|NA|TRBV2|TRBJ2-7
TGTGCCAGCAGCTCGGGTGGGACAGGGGGGTACGAGCAGTACTTC
CASSSGGTGGYEQYF
>NA|NA|TRBV2|TRBJ1-4
TGTGCCAGCAACGAACGAGGTAGTAATGAAAAACTGTTTTTT
CASNERGSNEKLFF
>NA|NA|TRBV28|TRBJ1-1
TGTGCCAGCAGTTTTTCAAAGGGCGTTTCCGAAGCTTTCTTT
CASSFSKGVSEAFF
>NA|few|TRBV11-3|TRBJ2-2
TGTGCCAGCAGCTTAGCCGGCACCGGGGAGCTGTTTTTT
CASSLAGTGELFF
>NA|NA|TRBV4-3|TRBJ1-2
TGCGCCAGCAGCCAAGTTCACGACAGTTCATATGGCTACACCTTC
CASSQVHDSSYGYTF
>NA|NA|TRBV28|TRBJ1-5
TGTGCCAGCAGTCCCCCGACAGGTAGCAATCAGCCCCAGCATTTT
CASSPPTGSNQPQHF
>NA|NA|TRBV4-1|TRBJ1-5
TGCGCCAGCAGCCAAGATCGGGGGGACAATCAGCCCCAGCATTTT
CASSQDRGDNQPQHF
>TRBD1|NA|TRBV3-1/TRBV3-2|TRBJ1-1
TGTGCCAGCAGCCTATTCGGACAGGGGCTTAACACTGAAGCTTTCTTT
CASSLFGQGLNTEAFF